What follows are 27 T cell receptor beta chains derived from one specimen sequenced in a study of regulatory T cells in long-lasting Graves disease. In building TCR beta libraries, iRepertoire HTBI primers were used together with Arm-PCR of CDR3 regions. TCRdb ran MiXCR on the multiplex PCR reads and lists one entry per CDR3 protein. The sample comprises 350,000 to 450,000 distinct CDR3 sequences, approximately 22% of which are singletons, and 14% rests with the top ten. The time point is: persistent/refractory GD, antithyroid drugs over 5 years with positive TRAb. From PBMCs, RNA was extracted and then used to make the TCR library. Sequenced material: peripheral blood mononuclear cells (PBMCs), taken when the disease was refractory, from a patient treated with antithyroid drugs. These receptors were obtained from a female donor with Graves disease.

This clonotype was counted ten times or more. This chain links TRBV2 with TRBJ2-1; 7 nucleotides align to TRBD2. The CDR3 is made up of 15 amino acids. V shed 2 bases, J shed 8 bases, and the junction held 9 bases outside the gene matches. Germline V gives CDR1 SNHLY, CDR2 FYNNEI. As DNA, the CDR3 is TGTGCCAGCAGTGAATGGCGCGGGAGCAGGGATGAGCAGTTCTTC. This encodes CASSEWRGSRDEQFF.

V gene TRBV30 combines with J gene TRBJ2-7, with D uncertain. Trimming pared 4 bases from V and 2 bases from J, leaving 6 bases between. The CDR3 is 11 residues long. Germline V gene lookup returns CDR1 GTSNPN and CDR2 SVGIG (reference sequence). The CDR3 region has the DNA TGTGCCTGGAATAGTGCCTACGAGCAGTACTTC. Amino acid sequence: CAWNSAYEQYF.

The chain couples TRBV2 to TRBJ2-1; 11 bases align to TRBD2. This CDR3 is 15 amino acids long. V shed 6 bases, J shed 7 bases, and the junction held 8 bases outside the gene matches. Per the germline V gene, CDR1 is SNHLY and CDR2 is FYNNEI. DNA of the CDR3: TGTGCCAGCAGGGGGGGGACTAGCGGTGAGAATGAGCAGTTCTTC. Protein product: CASRGGTSGENEQFF.

This chain links TRBV12-3 or TRBV12-4 with TRBJ2-4; 7 nucleotides line up with TRBD1. This CDR3 contains 18 residues. J gave up 1 base and V 6 bases, and 15 bases lay outside the gene matches. The CDR3 DNA reads TGTGCCAGCAGCACACGGGACAGTCGCTTCGGGGCCAAAAACATTCAGTACTTC. Its protein is CASSTRDSRFGAKNIQYF.

Only a few counts were recorded for this clonotype. V gene TRBV5-1 combines with J gene TRBJ2-5, with 9 bases identical to TRBD1. The CDR3 has 15 amino acids. With V trimmed by 0 bases and J by 2 bases, 2 bases remained unmatched. Germline V gene lookup returns CDR1 SGHRS and CDR2 YFSETQ. The CDR3: CASSLDGQGQETQYF. CDR3 DNA sequence: TGCGCCAGCAGCTTGGACGGACAGGGGCAAGAGACCCAGTACTTC.

This clonotype was seen more than once but under ten times. This chain links TRBV20-1 with TRBJ1-6; 7 nucleotides line up with TRBD1. V shed 8 bases and J 14 bases; nucleotides not matched to a gene: 15. The length of the CDR3 is 13 residues. The germline gives CDR1 DFQATT, CDR2 SNEGSKA (reference sequence). The CDR3 spells CSSSGTAGRSLHF. The CDR3 DNA follows: TGCAGTTCATCCGGGACAGCAGGGAGGTCCCTCCACTTT.

This chain connects TRBV28 to TRBJ2-3, with D unclear. Trimming removed 5 bases from V and 12 bases from J, with 9 bases in between. The CDR3 length is 10 residues. The germline gives CDR1 MDHEN, CDR2 SYDVKM. CDR3 sequence: CASSPKGQYF. The CDR3 DNA reads TGTGCCAGCAGTCCCAAGGGACAGTATTTT.

V is TRBV25-1 and J is TRBJ1-2; the match to TRBD1 covers 7 bases. The junction had 3 bases not matched to a gene; V was cut back by 1 base and J by 4 bases. The CDR3 has 14 residues. Germline-derived CDR1 and CDR2 are MGHDK and SYGVNS. DNA of the CDR3: TGTGCCAGCAGTGAATTACAGGGGATCTATGGCTACACCTTC. Amino acid sequence: CASSELQGIYGYTF.

The rearrangement links TRBV3-1 to TRBJ2-7, with D uncertain. Germline-derived CDR1 and CDR2 are LGHDT and YNNKEL (reference sequence). The CDR3 runs to 11 residues. Trimming cost V 0 bases and J 9 bases, with 6 bases left between them. CDR3 in amino acids: CASSQDLRQYF. CDR3 DNA sequence: TGTGCCAGCAGCCAAGATTTAAGGCAGTACTTC.

In this sample, this clonotype turned up many times. This chain uses TRBV5-1 with TRBJ2-2; TRBD1 matches 7 bases. J was trimmed by 7 bases and V by 5 bases; bases with no gene match: 11. From germline, CDR1 is SGHRS and CDR2 YFSETQ. CDR3 length: 15 amino acids. Written as DNA, the CDR3 is TGCGCCAGCAGGGCCCGGACAGGAGAGAACGGGGAGCTGTTTTTT. It yields the protein CASRARTGENGELFF.

The chain employs TRBV24-1 and TRBJ2-2; D is uncertain. This CDR3 comprises 13 residues. CDR1 and CDR2 (germline): KGHDR, SFDVKD. V lost 6 bases and J 3 bases, leaving 7 bases between the germline ends. In nucleotides, the CDR3 is TGTGCCACCAGTCGCCTAGACACCGGGGAGCTGTTTTTT. Encoded protein: CATSRLDTGELFF.

The table lists this clonotype with many counts. This chain links TRBV24-1 with TRBJ2-7; D ambiguous. The CDR3 sequence is 13 residues long. Trimming left V 2 bases short and J 1 base short, with 5 bases between. CDR1 KGHDR and CDR2 SFDVKD come from the germline V gene. CDR3 sequence reads: CATSDYGSYEQYF. CDR3 DNA: TGTGCCACCAGTGATTACGGATCCTACGAGCAGTACTTC.

This sequence joins TRBV5-5 and TRBJ1-3; perhaps TRBD1 as D (5 bases). Germline CDR1 and CDR2: SGHKS and YYEKEE (reference sequence). Trimming removed 4 bases at V and 0 bases at J, with 11 bases between. This CDR3 contains 15 residues. This chain's CDR3 is CASSPGRSSGNTIYF. The CDR3 bases are TGTGCCAGCAGCCCGGGACGGAGCTCTGGAAACACCATATATTTT.

The chain joins TRBV5-4 to TRBJ1-1; D remains unclear. Trimming took 0 bases from V and 2 from J, leaving 8 bases between them. Germline V lookup: CDR1 SGHNT, CDR2 YYREEE (reference sequence). The CDR3 contains 14 residues. CDR3 nucleotide sequence: TGTGCCAGCAGCTTGGCGGCAGAAAACACTGAAGCTTTCTTT. Translated, it gives CASSLAAENTEAFF.

The chain is built from TRBV28 and TRBJ2-3; D tentatively fits TRBD1 or TRBD2 (5 bases each). Trimming left V 10 bases short and J 3 bases short, with 29 bases between. The CDR3 is 18 residues long. The germline V gene encodes CDR1 MDHEN and CDR2 SYDVKM. This chain's CDR3 is CATGRRKTGRRLTDTQYF. Written as DNA, the CDR3 is TGTGCCACCGGGCGACGTAAAACAGGCAGGAGGCTGACAGATACGCAGTATTTT.

This clonotype came up a few times. The chain carries TRBV5-1 and TRBJ1-1, with no clear D. Germline CDR1 SGHRS, CDR2 YFSETQ. The CDR3 totals 15 residues. Trimming stripped 0 bases from V and 1 base from J, with 10 bases between. CDR3 nucleotide sequence: TGCGCCAGCAGCTTGGCAGACCCGGGGAACACTGAAGCTTTCTTT. This sequence encodes CASSLADPGNTEAFF.

In this sample, this clonotype turned up many times. This chain connects TRBV28 to TRBJ2-7; the D is unclear. With 10 bases removed from V and 0 bases from J, the gap between germline ends came to 4 bases. The CDR3 spans 10 residues. Looked up from germline, CDR1 is MDHEN and CDR2 is SYDVKM. In nucleotides, the CDR3 is TGTGCCACCGGCTCCTACGAGCAGTACTTC. Encoded protein: CATGSYEQYF.

This clonotype was counted between two and nine times. CDR3 sequence (DNA): TGTGCCAGCAGCCAAGGACAGGGGGTTACTCCCCCCCACGAGCAGTACTTC. Protein product: CASSQGQGVTPPHEQYF. The chain carries TRBV3-1 and TRBJ2-7; 9 bases agree with TRBD1. The CDR3 consists of 17 residues. Germline lookup yields CDR1 LGHDT and CDR2 YNNKEL (reference sequence). With 1 base clipped from V and 5 bases from J, the junction kept 12 bases outside the gene matches.

The chain uses TRBV9 and TRBJ2-2; D unresolved. V gave up 0 bases and J gave up 0 bases, with 9 bases separating them. CDR1 SGDLS and CDR2 YYNGEE come from the germline V gene. The CDR3 has 16 residues. In DNA form, the CDR3 reads TGTGCCAGCAGCGTAGGGTCCTATACGAACACCGGGGAGCTGTTTTTT. The encoded protein is CASSVGSYTNTGELFF. Drawing the rest from reference TRBV9 and TRBJ2-2, the complete variable domain is DSGVTQTPKHLITATGQRVTLRCSPRSGDLSVYWYQQSLDQGLQFLIQYYNGEERAKGNILERFSAQQFPDLHSELNLSSLELGDSALYFCASSVGSYTNTGELFFGEGSRLTVL.

This clonotype occurred many times. This sequence joins TRBV12-3 or TRBV12-4 and TRBJ2-5; the match to TRBD2 covers 15 bases. The CDR3 loop spans 16 amino acids. After removal of 5 bases from V and 4 bases from J, the junction contained 5 bases not matched to a gene. CDR3: CASSTRTSGRGETQYF. The CDR3 DNA follows: TGTGCCAGCAGTACCAGGACTAGCGGGAGGGGAGAGACCCAGTACTTC.

The chain couples TRBV9 to TRBJ1-6; D is uncertain. The V gene lost 3 bases and the J gene lost 3 bases, with 7 bases spanning the gap. The CDR3 is made up of 14 amino acids. Germline V gives CDR1 SGDLS, CDR2 YYNGEE. The CDR3 spells CASSGLHYNSPLHF. In DNA, the CDR3 is TGTGCCAGCAGCGGCCTCCACTATAATTCACCCCTCCACTTT. Full variable domain (outside the CDR3, taken from reference TRBV9 and TRBJ1-6): DSGVTQTPKHLITATGQRVTLRCSPRSGDLSVYWYQQSLDQGLQFLIQYYNGEERAKGNILERFSAQQFPDLHSELNLSSLELGDSALYFCASSGLHYNSPLHFGNGTRLTVT.

This chain links TRBV5-1 with TRBJ2-5; D is ambiguous. Germline CDR1 is SGHRS and CDR2 is YFSETQ. Trimming left V 4 bases short and J 5 bases short, with 12 bases between. The CDR3 length is 13 residues. The CDR3 region is CASSKDTGETQYF. The CDR3 DNA sequence: TGCGCCAGCAGCAAAGACACCGGGGAGACCCAGTACTTC.

The rearrangement links TRBV2 to TRBJ1-1; D not resolved. The CDR3 is 12 amino acids. Per the germline V gene, CDR1 is SNHLY and CDR2 is FYNNEI. Trimming shortened V by 11 bases and J by 0 bases, and 10 bases separated the two germline ends. In DNA, the CDR3 is TGTGCCCTTCCCCTAATGAACACTGAAGCTTTCTTT. Translated: CALPLMNTEAFF.

The rearrangement joins TRBV6-1 to TRBJ2-5, with 7 bases matching TRBD1. The CDR3 sequence is 18 residues long. The germline V gene encodes CDR1 MNHNS and CDR2 SASEGT. Trimming removed 10 bases from V and 0 bases from J; junction bases left unmatched: 20. CDR3 DNA: TGTGCCACCAAAGATTCTCGCGCAGGGGGATTGTACCAAGAGACCCAGTACTTC. The encoded protein is CATKDSRAGGLYQETQYF.

At least ten counts were recorded for this clonotype. The chain employs TRBV2 and TRBJ2-7; 9 nucleotides match TRBD2. Germline assignment: CDR1 SNHLY and CDR2 FYNNEI. The J segment lost 4 bases and the V segment lost 2 bases, leaving 6 bases of the junction unmatched. This CDR3 spans 15 amino acids. Here the CDR3 reads CASSEILAGKYEQYF. CDR3 nucleotides: TGTGCCAGCAGTGAAATTCTAGCGGGGAAATACGAGCAGTACTTC.

This clonotype was counted ten times or more. The gene calls are TRBV28 and TRBJ2-5; 9 bases are a match to TRBD1. V gave up 4 bases and J gave up 3 bases; unmatched junction bases: 6. This CDR3 comprises 15 residues. The V gene's germline CDR1 is MDHEN and CDR2 SYDVKM. The CDR3 reads CASSWDRELKETQYF. In DNA, the CDR3 is TGTGCCAGCAGTTGGGACAGGGAGTTGAAAGAGACCCAGTACTTC.

This clonotype was counted between two and nine times. V gene TRBV11-2 combines with J gene TRBJ2-5; no definite D call. The DNA end is a closer match to TRBJ2-1, so the J assignment may be wrong. Germline CDR1 SGHAT, CDR2 FQNNGV. This CDR3 is built from 15 residues. The CDR3 bases are TGTGCCAGCAGCTTAGCAGAAGCAGGAGACAATGAGCAGTTCTTC. Protein: CASSLAEAGDNEQFF.